The clone carrying this T cell receptor (beta chain) was observed a handful of times. The data derive from a study of OX40 agonist ivuxolimab in advanced cancers. CDR1 is SGDLS, CDR2 YYNGEE, per germline. This CDR3 region has 15 residues. The V and J ends lost 0 bases and 6 bases respectively, with 16 bases between them. Autoimmune disease history or systemic immunosuppression excluded patients. Some clones are missing from TCRdb's copy, which holds only in-frame ones; the method was immunoSEQ multiplex PCR. This table has fewer than 75,000 clones, 91% appearing once. This sequence was found in an adult with an advanced solid tumor such as melanoma, head and neck, liver or kidney cancer. The source was CD4+ or CD8+ T cells sorted from blood, collected in a trial of the OX40 agonist ivuxolimab. The chain links TRBV9 to TRBJ2-7, with D possibly being TRBD1 (5 bases). This chain's CDR3 is CASSVEGWRSAEQYF. CDR3 nucleotides: TGTGCCAGCAGCGTAGAGGGGTGGCGAAGCGCCGAGCAGTACTTC.